These 27 T cell receptor beta chains originate from one sample sequenced in a study of T cell responses to AZD1222 COVID-19 vaccine. TCRdb's copy holds only in-frame clones and misses some; the assay was immunoSEQ multiplex PCR. Among around 120,000 clones listed, approximately 80% were seen once. This specimen was peripheral blood, taken 28 days after the second AZD1222 dose. These TCRs come from an adult who received the AZD1222 COVID-19 vaccine.

The gene calls are TRBV15 and TRBJ1-1; D call uncertain. Per the germline V gene, CDR1 is LNHNV and CDR2 is YYDKDF (reference sequence). The CDR3 extends over 13 amino acids. V lost 0 bases, J lost 7 bases, and 9 bases lay in between. The CDR3 DNA sequence: TGTGCCACCAGCAGAGAGCCCCCGGGTGAAGCTTTCTTT. Encoded protein: CATSREPPGEAFF.

The chain couples TRBV4-1 to TRBJ1-3; D may be TRBD1 (5 bases). The V and J ends lost 2 bases and 4 bases respectively, with 12 bases between them. The CDR3 loop spans 15 amino acids. From germline, CDR1 is MGHRA and CDR2 YSYEKL. Here the CDR3 reads CASSQLLQGGNTIYF. CDR3 nucleotides: TGCGCCAGCAGCCAATTGCTTCAGGGAGGAAACACCATATATTTT.

The chain is built from TRBV10-3 and TRBJ2-7, with D maybe TRBD1 (6 bases). Trimming stripped 3 bases from V and 5 bases from J, with 20 bases between. The length of the CDR3 is 16 residues. The germline V gene has CDR1 ENHRY and CDR2 SYGVKD. The chain's CDR3 is CAISDSYRDNKDEQYF. CDR3 in DNA: TGTGCCATCAGTGACTCATACCGGGACAATAAGGACGAGCAGTACTTC.

The genes are TRBV27 and TRBJ1-2, with D perhaps TRBD1 (6 bases). Germline CDR1 MNHEY, CDR2 SMNVEV (reference sequence). The germline V and J ends were trimmed by 6 bases and 4 bases, with 15 bases remaining between them. This CDR3 is built from 14 residues. CDR3 sequence (DNA): TGTGCCAGCAGCCCTAGACAGGAAGTCTATGGCTACACCTTC. It yields the protein CASSPRQEVYGYTF.

The chain carries TRBV5-6 and TRBJ2-2; D ambiguous. V lost 1 base and J lost 5, with 6 bases in between. Germline V lookup: CDR1 SGHDT, CDR2 YYEEEE. This CDR3 spans 13 amino acids. CDR3 coding DNA: TGTGCCAGCAGCTTGAGGGAAACCGGGGAGCTGTTTTTT. As protein: CASSLRETGELFF.

The V gene is TRBV7-2, the J gene TRBJ2-1; the D call may be TRBD1 or TRBD2 (5 bases each). V was trimmed by 2 bases and J by 5 bases, leaving 10 bases between them. The CDR3 contains 14 residues. From germline, CDR1 is SGHTA and CDR2 FQGNSA. The CDR3 nucleotides are TGTGCCAGCAGCTTACGAGGGGCGCACAATGAGCAGTTCTTC. Encoded protein: CASSLRGAHNEQFF.

V gene TRBV5-1 combines with J gene TRBJ1-6; possibly TRBD1 for D (5 bases). V gave up 7 bases and J gave up 7 bases, with 18 bases separating them. The CDR3 is made up of 15 amino acids. From germline, CDR1 is SGHRS and CDR2 YFSETQ. CDR3 DNA sequence: TGCGCCAGCGCCTTAGGAGACAGCGGGAATTCACCCCTCCACTTT. Translating it yields CASALGDSGNSPLHF.

The chain carries TRBV18 and TRBJ1-5; TRBD1 aligns across 10 bases. The ends lost 6 bases at V and 8 bases at J; junction bases unmatched: 7. The CDR3 totals 14 residues. Germline CDR1 reads KGHSH; CDR2 reads LQKENI. The CDR3 region has the DNA TGTGCCAGCTCGATGACAGGGGGCGAGGAGCCCCAGCATTTT. It specifies CASSMTGGEEPQHF.

The chain recombines TRBV4-1 with TRBJ1-4, with 7 nucleotides matching TRBD1. Germline CDR1 reads MGHRA; CDR2 reads YSYEKL. With 4 bases clipped from V and 7 bases from J, the junction kept 9 bases outside the gene matches. CDR3 length: 15 residues. CDR3 sequence (DNA): TGCGCCAGCAGCCCACCCGACAGGGTCGGTGAAAAACTGTTTTTT. It is translated as CASSPPDRVGEKLFF.

This clone was found a few times. The chain uses TRBV2 and TRBJ1-2; D unclear. CDR1 and CDR2 (germline): SNHLY, FYNNEI. The CDR3 length is 13 residues. V was cut by 7 bases and J by 5 bases, with 14 bases left in between. The DNA of the CDR3 is TGTGCCAGCAACGCTGGTTACCGTTATGGCTACACCTTC. Translated, it gives CASNAGYRYGYTF.

This clone was counted once. The chain has TRBV5-6 and TRBJ2-7; D is tentatively TRBD1 or TRBD2 (5 bases each). Germline CDR1 SGHDT, CDR2 YYEEEE. The CDR3 spans 14 residues. V dropped 0 bases and J dropped 3 bases, with 10 bases sitting between them. The CDR3 DNA sequence: TGTGCCAGCAGCTTGGAGGGACCGCTCTACGAGCAGTACTTC. This codes for CASSLEGPLYEQYF.

The V gene is TRBV11-2, the J gene TRBJ1-1, with a possible D match to TRBD1 (5 bases). The length of the CDR3 is 12 residues. The germline V and J ends were trimmed by 2 bases and 10 bases, with 11 bases remaining between them. Germline V lookup: CDR1 SGHAT, CDR2 FQNNGV. CDR3 DNA sequence: TGTGCCAGCAGCTTATTTGCAGGGACAGCTTTCTTT. Translating it yields CASSLFAGTAFF.

This clone was seen a few times. This sequence joins TRBV6-5 and TRBJ1-6, with D possibly TRBD1 on 5 matching bases. The germline V gene has CDR1 MNHEY and CDR2 SVGAGI. This CDR3 has 13 amino acids. V lost 0 bases and J lost 12, with 9 bases in between. CDR3 loop: CASSYSGEGPLHF. The CDR3 DNA reads TGTGCCAGCAGTTACTCGGGGGAAGGACCCCTCCACTTT.

This clone was seen more than once but under ten times. The chain carries TRBV21-1 and TRBJ1-6; the table names TRBD1, a call not compared with the DNA. TRBV21-1 is a listed pseudogene. The CDR3 extends over 15 amino acids. CDR3 coding DNA: TGTGCCAGCCCCCCCCCAGGACAGGGGGGCTCACCCCTCCACTTT. Its translation is CASPPPGQGGSPLHF.

The chain has TRBV30 and TRBJ1-6; unclear D gene. Trimming took off 4 bases at V and 7 bases at J, with 5 bases between the two ends. The CDR3 is 11 amino acids. The V gene's germline CDR1 is GTSNPN and CDR2 SVGIG (reference sequence). The CDR3 sequence: CAWTLNSPLHF. The DNA of the CDR3 is TGTGCCTGGACCTTAAATTCACCCCTCCACTTT.

The chain carries TRBV29-1 and TRBJ1-1; the D gene is possibly TRBD1 (5 bases). Germline CDR1 SQVTM, CDR2 ANQGSEA. V was trimmed by 4 bases and J by 4 bases, leaving 13 bases between them. The length of the CDR3 is 13 residues. CDR3 protein: CSVVWGPRTEAFF. CDR3 sequence (DNA): TGCAGCGTTGTATGGGGACCGCGCACTGAAGCTTTCTTT.

This clone was counted a single time. The chain employs TRBV10-3 and TRBJ1-2; TRBD1 matches 10 bases. The CDR3 loop spans 15 amino acids. The V segment lost 5 bases and the J segment 6 bases; nucleotides outside the gene matches: 9. Germline lookup yields CDR1 ENHRY and CDR2 SYGVKD. As DNA, the CDR3 is TGTGCCATCAGTAGAGAGACAGGGGGCGTTGATGGCTACACCTTC. Translated, it gives CAISRETGGVDGYTF.

This clone was recorded a few times. The rearrangement joins TRBV14 to TRBJ2-3, with D possibly matching TRBD2 (6 bases). This CDR3 region has 20 residues. Germline V gives CDR1 SGHDN, CDR2 FVKESK. Between the trimmed V and J ends, which lost 0 bases and 0 bases, there was a span of 22 bases. As DNA, the CDR3 is TGTGCCAGCAGCCAAGAGCACTCGTTGGGGCTAGCGTTTAGCACAGATACGCAGTATTTT. It encodes CASSQEHSLGLAFSTDTQYF. The variable domain in full, completed from reference TRBV14 and TRBJ2-3, reads EAGVTQFPSHSVIEKGQTVTLRCDPISGHDNLYWYRRVMGKEIKFLLHFVKESKQDESGMPNNRFLAERTGGTYSTLKVQPAELEDSGVYFCASSQEHSLGLAFSTDTQYFGPGTRLTVL.

This chain connects TRBV7-6 to TRBJ2-7, with D possibly TRBD1 on 6 matching bases. The germline V gene encodes CDR1 SGHVS and CDR2 FNYEAQ. The CDR3 totals 14 residues. Trimming left V 5 bases short and J 5 bases short, with 16 bases between. CDR3 DNA sequence: TGTGCCAGCAGCCCGAGTCAGGGGTCCCACGAGCAGTACTTC. Its protein is CASSPSQGSHEQYF. The full variable domain, with the rest looked up from reference TRBV7-6 and TRBJ2-7, is GAGVSQSPRYKVTKRGQDVALRCDPISGHVSLYWYRQALGQGPEFLTYFNYEAQQDKSGLPNDRFSAERPEGSISTLTIQRTEQRDSAMYRCASSPSQGSHEQYFGPGTRLTVT.

The V gene is TRBV3-1 (or the pseudogene TRBV3-2), the J gene TRBJ2-7; D may correspond to TRBD1 or TRBD2 (5 bases each). The CDR3 length is 12 residues. Germline V lookup: CDR1 LGHDT, CDR2 YNNKEL (reference sequence). V was shortened by 4 bases and J by 9 bases, with 13 bases between the two germline ends. As DNA, the CDR3 is TGTGCCAGCAGCCTGTCGAATGGGGGGCAGTACTTC. Protein sequence: CASSLSNGGQYF.

V and J are TRBV11-3 and TRBJ2-5, with D unclear. Germline V gene sequence: CDR1 SGHNT, CDR2 YENEEA. V gave up 3 bases and J gave up 9 bases, with 14 bases separating them. This CDR3 comprises 13 residues. CDR3 in amino acids: CASSFERSGPQYF. For the CDR3, the DNA is TGTGCCAGCAGCTTTGAGAGGTCCGGGCCCCAGTACTTC.

The chain recombines TRBV7-9 with TRBJ2-1, with D tentatively TRBD1 or TRBD2 (5 bases each). CDR3 length equals 14 residues. V was clipped by 7 bases and J by 8 bases, with 18 bases between them. Germline loops: CDR1 SEHNR, CDR2 FQNEAQ (reference sequence). The CDR3 region is CASMPLMGRDEQFF. The DNA of the CDR3 is TGTGCCAGCATGCCACTAATGGGGCGGGATGAGCAGTTCTTC.

The chain couples TRBV5-1 to TRBJ1-1, with no clear D. This CDR3 has 16 amino acids. V was trimmed by 0 bases and J by 3 bases, leaving 15 bases between them. The germline V gene has CDR1 SGHRS and CDR2 YFSETQ. The CDR3 region is CASSLVTGGGDTEAFF. Here the CDR3 DNA reads TGCGCCAGCAGCTTGGTAACGGGAGGTGGGGACACTGAAGCTTTCTTT.

This clone was observed once. The gene calls are TRBV4-1 and TRBJ1-4, with unresolved D. The ends were cut back, 3 bases at V and 1 base at J, with 12 bases in the middle. The germline CDR1 and CDR2 sequences are MGHRA and YSYEKL. This CDR3 spans 16 amino acids. CDR3 coding DNA: TGCGCCAGCAGCCAGGACTTCCTGAGAACTAATGAAAAACTGTTTTTT. Translated: CASSQDFLRTNEKLFF.

This chain joins TRBV19 and TRBJ1-3; 8 positions match TRBD1. V dropped 7 bases and J dropped 0; count of bases not matched to a gene: 14. Germline CDR1 reads LNHDA; CDR2 reads SQIVND (reference sequence). The CDR3 sequence is 18 residues long. This chain's CDR3 is CASIPVRGQGLSGNTIYF. The CDR3 DNA sequence: TGTGCCAGTATTCCCGTTCGTGGACAGGGACTCTCTGGAAACACCATATATTTT.

The genes are TRBV5-5 and TRBJ1-5; 7 bases fit TRBD1. CDR1 and CDR2 from the germline V gene are SGHKS and YYEKEE (reference sequence). The CDR3 has 14 amino acids. J was trimmed by 7 bases and V by 3 bases; bases with no gene match: 7. The chain's CDR3 is CASSSTGDGQPQHF. The CDR3 DNA is TGTGCCAGCAGCTCCACAGGGGATGGGCAGCCCCAGCATTTT.

V usage is TRBV6-5 and J usage is TRBJ2-5; TRBD2 matches 8 bases. The CDR3 covers 13 residues. Trimming took 6 bases from V and 5 from J; bases not matched to a gene: 5. The V gene's germline CDR1 is MNHEY and CDR2 SVGAGI. CDR3 DNA sequence: TGTGCCAGCAGGCCGGGGGGGAGGGAGACCCAGTACTTC. Translated: CASRPGGRETQYF.